This is a list of T cell receptor beta chains from one sample in a study of blood T cell repertoires in COVID-19. Measured with immunoSEQ multiplex PCR; TCRdb has only the in-frame clones, and not every one. Altogether some 200,000 clones are present, about 85% being singletons, with the ten largest covering approximately 12%. Sequences were obtained from peripheral blood. The origin of the receptors is a woman between 18 and 30 years old who had recovered from COVID-19. The CDR3 runs from the conserved cysteine through the conserved F or W. The order of the fields is CDR3 DNA, CDR3 protein, D gene, clone size, V gene, J gene. The D gene is left open where the match is weak. Clone size appears in some rows only: once, few, many, or a class for an expanded clone.

cdr3_nt: TGTGCCAGCAGTCCCCACGGGGCAACTAATGAAAAACTGTTTTTT
cdr3_aa: CASSPHGATNEKLFF
d_call: -
clone_size: once
v_call: TRBV7-2
j_call: TRBJ1-4

cdr3_nt: TGCGCCAGCAGTCCACAGGGACGAGATACGCAGTATTTT
cdr3_aa: CASSPQGRDTQYF
d_call: -
clone_size: few
v_call: TRBV10-1
j_call: TRBJ2-3

cdr3_nt: TGTGCCAGCAGTGAATTTCCTAGCGGGAGGGCTGTCACAGATACGCAGTATTTT
cdr3_aa: CASSEFPSGRAVTDTQYF
d_call: TRBD2
clone_size: -
v_call: TRBV25-1
j_call: TRBJ2-3

cdr3_nt: TGTGCCAGCAGCTTGGCAGGGGAACAGCCCCAGCATTTT
cdr3_aa: CASSLAGEQPQHF
d_call: -
clone_size: -
v_call: TRBV5-6
j_call: TRBJ1-5

cdr3_nt: TGTGCCAGCACCAGTAACAGGACGCCTAAAATTGCGGAGACCCAGTACTTC
cdr3_aa: CASTSNRTPKIAETQYF
d_call: -
clone_size: -
v_call: TRBV25-1
j_call: TRBJ2-5

cdr3_nt: TGTGCCAGCAGCTTTAGCGGGAGGATAACAGATACGCAGTATTTT
cdr3_aa: CASSFSGRITDTQYF
d_call: TRBD2
clone_size: -
v_call: TRBV7-2
j_call: TRBJ2-3

cdr3_nt: TGTGCCAGCAGTTATAAGGGGATGAGTGGCTACACCTTC
cdr3_aa: CASSYKGMSGYTF
d_call: -
clone_size: few
v_call: TRBV27
j_call: TRBJ1-2

cdr3_nt: TGCGCCAGCAGCACAAATAGCGGCTCCTACGAGCAGTACTTC
cdr3_aa: CASSTNSGSYEQYF
d_call: -
clone_size: -
v_call: TRBV4-1
j_call: TRBJ2-7

cdr3_nt: TGTGCTAGTGGTTTGGTACAGGGGACAGGGGGCCCTTCCTATAGCAATCAGCCCCAGCATTTT
cdr3_aa: CASGLVQGTGGPSYSNQPQHF
d_call: TRBD1
clone_size: few
v_call: TRBV12-5
j_call: TRBJ1-5

cdr3_nt: TGCAGCGTTGAAGACCCGGGACAAAGCTACGAGCAGTACTTC
cdr3_aa: CSVEDPGQSYEQYF
d_call: -
clone_size: -
v_call: TRBV29-1
j_call: TRBJ2-7

cdr3_nt: TGTGCCAGCAGCCAAGGGGGACAGGCCCACTATGGCTACACCTTC
cdr3_aa: CASSQGGQAHYGYTF
d_call: TRBD1
clone_size: -
v_call: TRBV4-2
j_call: TRBJ1-2

cdr3_nt: TGTGCCAGCAGCGGGAGGACAGGTCCGCATAATGAAAAACTGTTTTTT
cdr3_aa: CASSGRTGPHNEKLFF
d_call: TRBD1
clone_size: -
v_call: TRBV5-6
j_call: TRBJ1-4

cdr3_nt: TGTGCCAGCAGCTTACAGGGCGGGAGCTACACAGATACGCAGTATTTT
cdr3_aa: CASSLQGGSYTDTQYF
d_call: TRBD2
clone_size: -
v_call: TRBV7-2
j_call: TRBJ2-3

cdr3_nt: TGTGCCAGCAGTTATTGGGCAACCGGCTCTGGCTACACCTTC
cdr3_aa: CASSYWATGSGYTF
d_call: -
clone_size: -
v_call: TRBV6-2/TRBV6-3
j_call: TRBJ1-2

cdr3_nt: TGTGCCACCAGCAGAAGTCGCGACCCCGGGACAGATGAAAAACTGTTTTTT
cdr3_aa: CATSRSRDPGTDEKLFF
d_call: TRBD1
clone_size: -
v_call: TRBV15
j_call: TRBJ1-4

cdr3_nt: TGCGCCAGCAGCCAAGAAGTTCAGGGGAGTACAGATACGCAGTATTTT
cdr3_aa: CASSQEVQGSTDTQYF
d_call: -
clone_size: -
v_call: TRBV4-1
j_call: TRBJ2-3

cdr3_nt: TGTGCCAGCAGTCACCGCCCTGGAGGTGACAATGAGCAGTTCTTC
cdr3_aa: CASSHRPGGDNEQFF
d_call: -
clone_size: -
v_call: TRBV6-5
j_call: TRBJ2-1

cdr3_nt: TGTGCCAGCAGCTCGGGACAAGACAACTACGAGCAGTACTTC
cdr3_aa: CASSSGQDNYEQYF
d_call: -
clone_size: -
v_call: TRBV13
j_call: TRBJ2-7

cdr3_nt: TGTGCCAGCAGCGTAGGCCTCTATAGCAATCAGCCCCAGCATTTT
cdr3_aa: CASSVGLYSNQPQHF
d_call: -
clone_size: -
v_call: TRBV9
j_call: TRBJ1-5

cdr3_nt: TGTGCCAGCTCACCTCCCCAGGGGGATGGAGATACGCAGTATTTT
cdr3_aa: CASSPPQGDGDTQYF
d_call: TRBD1
clone_size: -
v_call: TRBV18
j_call: TRBJ2-3

cdr3_nt: TGTGCCAGTAGTATAGAGGAGCGGTATAGCAATCAGCCCCAGCATTTT
cdr3_aa: CASSIEERYSNQPQHF
d_call: -
clone_size: -
v_call: TRBV19
j_call: TRBJ1-5

cdr3_nt: TGTGCCAGCTCATACAACAGGGACGGCTACACCTTC
cdr3_aa: CASSYNRDGYTF
d_call: -
clone_size: -
v_call: TRBV12-3/TRBV12-4
j_call: TRBJ1-2

cdr3_nt: TGTGCCAGCAGTTACAGGGACAGTGGGTACACTGAAGCTTTCTTT
cdr3_aa: CASSYRDSGYTEAFF
d_call: TRBD1
clone_size: -
v_call: TRBV6-5
j_call: TRBJ1-1

cdr3_nt: TGTGCCACCAGCAGAGATATGGCCCAAGATACGCAGTATTTT
cdr3_aa: CATSRDMAQDTQYF
d_call: -
clone_size: once
v_call: TRBV15
j_call: TRBJ2-3

cdr3_nt: TGTGCCTTCTTAATACGGACAGTCGAGGGCTATGGCTACACCTTC
cdr3_aa: CAFLIRTVEGYGYTF
d_call: -
clone_size: -
v_call: TRBV30
j_call: TRBJ1-2

cdr3_nt: TGCAGTGCTAGTGGAGGTCGTGAGCAGTTCTTC
cdr3_aa: CSASGGREQFF
d_call: -
clone_size: once
v_call: TRBV20-1
j_call: TRBJ2-1

cdr3_nt: TGTGCCAGTAGTCTATTACAGATAGACCACTATGGCTACACCTTC
cdr3_aa: CASSLLQIDHYGYTF
d_call: -
clone_size: once
v_call: TRBV19
j_call: TRBJ1-2

cdr3_nt: TGTGCCAGCAGTCCCGCGAGAGGGAAGCAGTTCTTC
cdr3_aa: CASSPARGKQFF
d_call: -
clone_size: -
v_call: TRBV7-3
j_call: TRBJ2-1

cdr3_nt: TGTGCCAGCAGCCCGACAGTGGGCTATGGCTACACCTTC
cdr3_aa: CASSPTVGYGYTF
d_call: -
clone_size: -
v_call: TRBV7-9
j_call: TRBJ1-2

cdr3_nt: TGTGCCAGCAGTGAATTGTCGCGGAGGGACTACGAGCAGTACTTC
cdr3_aa: CASSELSRRDYEQYF
d_call: -
clone_size: -
v_call: TRBV6-1
j_call: TRBJ2-7

cdr3_nt: TGTGCCAGCAGCCTAGCGGGGAATGAGCAGTTCTTC
cdr3_aa: CASSLAGNEQFF
d_call: TRBD2
clone_size: -
v_call: TRBV12-3/TRBV12-4
j_call: TRBJ2-1

cdr3_nt: TGTGCCAGCAGCCGCCTAGCGGGCAATGAGCAGTTCTTC
cdr3_aa: CASSRLAGNEQFF
d_call: TRBD2
clone_size: -
v_call: TRBV27
j_call: TRBJ2-1

cdr3_nt: TGTGCCAGCAGCTTATTGGGGGGAGCGAACACCGGGGAGCTGTTTTTT
cdr3_aa: CASSLLGGANTGELFF
d_call: -
clone_size: -
v_call: TRBV11-2
j_call: TRBJ2-2

cdr3_nt: TGTGCCAGCAGCCAAGGGGGGGGGCTCGACGAGCAGTACTTC
cdr3_aa: CASSQGGGLDEQYF
d_call: -
clone_size: -
v_call: TRBV4-2
j_call: TRBJ2-7

cdr3_nt: TGTGCCAGCAGCTTATTAGGAGCGGGAGGAGATACGCAGTATTTT
cdr3_aa: CASSLLGAGGDTQYF
d_call: TRBD2
clone_size: -
v_call: TRBV7-3
j_call: TRBJ2-3

cdr3_nt: TGCGCCAGCAGTCAGGACACAGGGGGCGCGGGAGAGACCCAGTACTTC
cdr3_aa: CASSQDTGGAGETQYF
d_call: TRBD1
clone_size: -
v_call: TRBV23-1
j_call: TRBJ2-5